Following are 14 T cell receptor beta chains from one sample sequenced in a study of blood T cell repertoires in COVID-19. Using immunoSEQ multiplex PCR, the repertoire was profiled, and TCRdb retains in-frame clones only, with some absent. Of more than 85,000 clones detected, about 88% appear once; the ten largest clones hold over 2.5%. The sequenced sample consisted of peripheral blood. Receptors originate from a woman aged 80 or over with acute or convalescent COVID-19.

The chain carries TRBV19 and TRBJ1-4; D is uncertain. The V end was cut by 1 base, the J end by 5 bases, with 11 bases between. Germline loops: CDR1 LNHDA, CDR2 SQIVND (reference sequence). The CDR3 is made up of 15 amino acids. This CDR3 is CASSIVGWRNEKLFF. Written as DNA, the CDR3 is TGTGCCAGTAGTATAGTCGGTTGGAGGAATGAAAAACTGTTTTTT.

This chain uses TRBV28 with TRBJ2-7, with 10 nucleotides matching TRBD1. Unmatched junction bases numbered 10, after V lost 4 bases and J lost 7 bases. The CDR3 runs 15 residues. Looked up from germline, CDR1 is MDHEN and CDR2 is SYDVKM. CDR3 coding DNA: TGTGCCAGCAGTTCAATACCCGGGGACAGGGGAGAGCAGTACTTC. Its protein is CASSSIPGDRGEQYF.

The chain uses TRBV7-3 and TRBJ2-2; D remains unclear. The CDR3 loop spans 13 amino acids. V was shortened by 1 base and J by 7 bases, with 7 bases between the two germline ends. From germline, CDR1 is SGHTA and CDR2 FQGTGA. The CDR3 nucleotides are TGTGCCAGCAGCTTAATTAGTATCGGGGAGCTGTTTTTT. Translating it yields CASSLISIGELFF.

J is TRBJ1-1 and V is TRBV3-1 (or the pseudogene TRBV3-2), with D uncertain. The CDR3 has 14 amino acids. V shed 2 bases and J shed 0 bases, with 7 bases lying between them. Per the germline V gene, CDR1 is LGHDT and CDR2 is YNNKEL (reference sequence). CDR3 in amino acids: CASSQSIMNTEAFF. Written as DNA, the CDR3 is TGTGCCAGCAGCCAATCTATCATGAACACTGAAGCTTTCTTT.

The genes are TRBV6-5 and TRBJ1-4, with 7 bases fitting TRBD1. The CDR3 spans 14 residues. With 4 bases clipped from V and 7 bases from J, the junction kept 6 bases outside the gene matches. Germline-derived CDR1 and CDR2 are MNHEY and SVGAGI. The CDR3 is CASSLTGQVEKLFF. In DNA, the CDR3 is TGTGCCAGCAGTTTGACAGGGCAGGTTGAAAAACTGTTTTTT.

In nucleotides, the CDR3 is TGTGCCAGCAGCTTGCTAGCGGGGGGAAACAATGAGCAGTTCTTC. Translated, it gives CASSLLAGGNNEQFF. The chain links TRBV11-2 to TRBJ2-1; 11 nucleotides match TRBD2. The length of the CDR3 is 15 residues. Germline assignment: CDR1 SGHAT and CDR2 FQNNGV. Trimming removed 3 bases from V and 5 bases from J; junction bases left unmatched: 3.

The CDR3 coding sequence is TGTGCCAGCAGCCTTACCCCCAGGGAAAAACTGTTTTTT. Its protein is CASSLTPREKLFF. The chain uses TRBV11-3 and TRBJ1-4; the D is unclear. Trimming shortened V by 5 bases and J by 8 bases, and 12 bases separated the two germline ends. Germline loops: CDR1 SGHNT, CDR2 YENEEA. The CDR3 spans 13 residues.

V is TRBV29-1 and J is TRBJ2-5; the match to TRBD1 covers 9 bases. Per germline, CDR1 SQVTM and CDR2 ANQGSEA. V dropped 5 bases and J dropped 5; count of bases not matched to a gene: 9. The CDR3 spans 14 residues. CDR3 sequence (DNA): TGCAGCGTTATTGGACAGGGGATAGGCGAGACCCAGTACTTC. It encodes CSVIGQGIGETQYF.

V gene TRBV6-2 or TRBV6-3 combines with J gene TRBJ2-3; 8 bases fit TRBD1. This CDR3 is built from 17 residues. V shed 3 bases and J 3 bases; nucleotides not matched to a gene: 11. Germline lookup yields CDR1 MNHEY and CDR2 SVGEGT. The CDR3 is CASSYARDRGRTDTQYF. The DNA for the CDR3 is TGTGCCAGCAGTTATGCCCGCGACAGGGGTAGGACAGATACGCAGTATTTT.

The rearrangement links TRBV6-5 to TRBJ1-2; the match to TRBD1 covers 7 bases. CDR1 and CDR2 (germline): MNHEY, SVGAGI. The CDR3 is 13 residues long. With 4 bases clipped from V and 10 bases from J, the junction kept 9 bases outside the gene matches. The CDR3 coding sequence is TGTGCCAGCAGTTTCTACAGGGGAAGAGACTACACCTTC. As protein: CASSFYRGRDYTF.

This clone was seen a single time. The chain recombines TRBV5-4 with TRBJ2-7; 10 nucleotides line up with TRBD2. V trimming: 4 bases; J trimming: 4 bases; junction bases outside the gene matches: 5. Germline V gene data show CDR1 as SGHNT and CDR2 as YYREEE (reference sequence). The CDR3 totals 14 residues. The CDR3 DNA is TGTGCCAGCAGCAAAGCGGGGGGGCAATACGAGCAGTACTTC. This translates into CASSKAGGQYEQYF.

CDR3 amino acids: CASSSTYTGELFF. The CDR3 bases are TGTGCCAGCAGCTCCACATACACCGGGGAGCTGTTTTTT. The chain couples TRBV11-2 to TRBJ2-2, with D uncertain. Trimming shortened V by 4 bases and J by 3 bases, and 6 bases separated the two germline ends. The CDR3 sequence is 13 residues long. Germline V gene lookup returns CDR1 SGHAT and CDR2 FQNNGV.

The chain uses TRBV5-4 and TRBJ2-7, with 9 bases lining up with TRBD1. Per the germline V gene, CDR1 is SGHNT and CDR2 is YYREEE (reference sequence). This CDR3 is built from 16 residues. V dropped 4 bases and J dropped 5; count of bases not matched to a gene: 13. The DNA of the CDR3 is TGTGCCAGCAGCCCCCTCCGGGACAGGGACCACAACGAGCAGTACTTC. Translating gives CASSPLRDRDHNEQYF.

The chain joins TRBV7-2 to TRBJ2-7; D is undetermined. Germline V lookup: CDR1 SGHTA, CDR2 FQGNSA. Trimming removed 5 bases from V and 2 bases from J, with 16 bases in between. This CDR3 has 15 amino acids. The CDR3 protein is CASSEQVYRTYEQYF. In DNA form, the CDR3 reads TGTGCCAGCAGCGAACAAGTATACAGAACCTACGAGCAGTACTTC.